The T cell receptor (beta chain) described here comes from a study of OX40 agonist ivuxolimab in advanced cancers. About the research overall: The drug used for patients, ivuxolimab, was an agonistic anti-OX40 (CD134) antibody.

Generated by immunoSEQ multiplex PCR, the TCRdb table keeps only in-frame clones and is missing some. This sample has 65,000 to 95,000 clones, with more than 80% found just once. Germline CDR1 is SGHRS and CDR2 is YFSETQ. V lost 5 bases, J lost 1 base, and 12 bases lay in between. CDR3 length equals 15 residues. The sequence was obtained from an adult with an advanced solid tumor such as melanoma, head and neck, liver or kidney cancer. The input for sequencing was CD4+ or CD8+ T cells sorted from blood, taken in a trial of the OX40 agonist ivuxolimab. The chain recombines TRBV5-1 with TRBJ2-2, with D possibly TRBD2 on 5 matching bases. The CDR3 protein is CASRQSGENTGELFF. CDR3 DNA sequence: TGCGCCAGCAGACAAAGCGGAGAGAACACCGGGGAGCTGTTTTTT.